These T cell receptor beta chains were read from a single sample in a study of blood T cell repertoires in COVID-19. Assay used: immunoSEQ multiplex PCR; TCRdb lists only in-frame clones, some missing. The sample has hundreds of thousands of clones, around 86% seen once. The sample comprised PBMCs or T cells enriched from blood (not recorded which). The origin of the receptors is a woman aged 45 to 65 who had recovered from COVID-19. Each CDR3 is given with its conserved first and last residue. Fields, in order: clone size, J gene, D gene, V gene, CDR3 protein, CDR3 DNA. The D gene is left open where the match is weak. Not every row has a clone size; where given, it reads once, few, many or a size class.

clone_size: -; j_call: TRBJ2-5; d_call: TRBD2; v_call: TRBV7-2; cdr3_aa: CASRNTGGGGPAARETQYF; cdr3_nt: TGTGCCAGCAGAAACACAGGAGGCGGGGGGCCGGCCGCGCGAGAGACCCAGTACTTC
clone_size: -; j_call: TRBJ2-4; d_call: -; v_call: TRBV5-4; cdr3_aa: CASSLENRENIQYF; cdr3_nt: TGTGCCAGCAGCTTGGAAAACAGAGAAAACATTCAGTACTTC
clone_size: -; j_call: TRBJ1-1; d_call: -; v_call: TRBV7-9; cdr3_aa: CASSLTGKNTEAFF; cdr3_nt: TGTGCCAGCAGCTTAACAGGGAAGAACACTGAAGCTTTCTTT
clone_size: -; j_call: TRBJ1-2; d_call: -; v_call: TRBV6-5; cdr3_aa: CASSYSAANYGYTF; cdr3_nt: TGTGCCAGCAGTTACTCGGCCGCTAACTATGGCTACACCTTC
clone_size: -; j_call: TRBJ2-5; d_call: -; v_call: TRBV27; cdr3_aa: CASSPYHSGSQYF; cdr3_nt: TGTGCCAGCAGTCCCTACCACTCCGGGTCCCAGTACTTC
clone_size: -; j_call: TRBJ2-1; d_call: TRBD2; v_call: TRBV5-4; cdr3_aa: CASSLTLSGEPYNEQFF; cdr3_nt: TGTGCCAGCAGCTTAACCCTTAGCGGGGAGCCGTACAATGAGCAGTTCTTC
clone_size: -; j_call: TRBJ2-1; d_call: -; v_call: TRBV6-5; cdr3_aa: CASSYSEGRTSRFF; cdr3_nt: TGTGCCAGCAGTTACTCGGAGGGGAGGACAAGCCGGTTCTTC
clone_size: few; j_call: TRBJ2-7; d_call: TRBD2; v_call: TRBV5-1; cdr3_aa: CASSGLAGGPVYEQYF; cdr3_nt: TGCGCCAGCAGCGGACTAGCGGGAGGGCCGGTATACGAGCAGTACTTC
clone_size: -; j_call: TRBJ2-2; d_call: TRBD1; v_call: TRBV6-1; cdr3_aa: CASSERFYGQGAGELFF; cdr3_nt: TGTGCCAGCAGTGAACGGTTTTATGGACAGGGGGCCGGGGAGCTGTTTTTT
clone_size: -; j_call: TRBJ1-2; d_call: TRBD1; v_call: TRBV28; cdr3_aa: CASSGSGTGPFSGYTF; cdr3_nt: TGTGCCAGCAGTGGATCCGGGACAGGGCCTTTTAGTGGCTACACCTTC
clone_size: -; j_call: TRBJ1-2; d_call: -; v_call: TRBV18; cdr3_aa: CASSFSGAGYTF; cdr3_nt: TGTGCCAGCTCCTTTAGCGGGGCGGGCTACACCTTC
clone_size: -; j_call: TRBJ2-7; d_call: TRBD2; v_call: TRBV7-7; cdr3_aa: CASSPLAGGSYEQYF; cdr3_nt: TGTGCTAGCAGTCCCCTAGCGGGAGGGTCCTACGAGCAGTACTTC
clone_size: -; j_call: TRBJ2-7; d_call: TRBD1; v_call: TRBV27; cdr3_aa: CASSSRRDRTYEQYF; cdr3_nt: TGTGCCAGCAGTTCCCGCCGGGACAGGACCTACGAGCAGTACTTC
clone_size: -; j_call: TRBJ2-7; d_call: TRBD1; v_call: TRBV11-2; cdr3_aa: CASSLSGQGPEEQYF; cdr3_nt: TGTGCCAGCAGCTTATCTGGACAGGGACCTGAGGAGCAGTACTTC
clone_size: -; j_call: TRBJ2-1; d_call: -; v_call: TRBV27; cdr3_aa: CASGRGGRWEQFF; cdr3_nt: TGTGCCAGTGGGAGGGGGGGGCGTTGGGAGCAGTTCTTC
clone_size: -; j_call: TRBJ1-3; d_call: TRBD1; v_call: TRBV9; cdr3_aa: CASSVGQGSSGNTIYF; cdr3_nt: TGTGCCAGCAGCGTAGGACAGGGGAGCTCTGGAAACACCATATATTTT
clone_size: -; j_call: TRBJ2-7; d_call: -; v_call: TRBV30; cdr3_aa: CAWRGGYATYEQYF; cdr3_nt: TGTGCCTGGAGGGGCGGGTACGCCACCTACGAGCAGTACTTC
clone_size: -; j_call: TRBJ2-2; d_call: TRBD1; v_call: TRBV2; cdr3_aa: CASGGDRVVTGELFF; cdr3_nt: TGTGCCAGCGGGGGGGACAGGGTCGTGACCGGGGAGCTGTTTTTT
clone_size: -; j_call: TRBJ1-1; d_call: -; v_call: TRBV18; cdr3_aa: CASSNNRELNTEAFF; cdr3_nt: TGTGCCAGCTCGAATAACAGGGAACTGAACACTGAAGCTTTCTTT
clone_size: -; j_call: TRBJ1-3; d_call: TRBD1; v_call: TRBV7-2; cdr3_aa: CASSLQGGHGNTIYF; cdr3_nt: TGTGCCAGCAGCTTACAGGGGGGCCATGGAAACACCATATATTTT
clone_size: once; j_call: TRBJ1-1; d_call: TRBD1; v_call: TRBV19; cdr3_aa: CASSPYPGQDLAFF; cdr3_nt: TGTGCCAGTAGTCCATACCCGGGACAGGACCTAGCTTTCTTT
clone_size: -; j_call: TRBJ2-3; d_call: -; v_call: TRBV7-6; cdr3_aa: CASSLVVGADTQYF; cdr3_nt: TGTGCCAGCAGCTTAGTGGTGGGAGCAGATACGCAGTATTTT
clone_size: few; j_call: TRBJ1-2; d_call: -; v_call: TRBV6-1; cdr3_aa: CASSEAPRGYGYTF; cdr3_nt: TGTGCCAGCAGTGAAGCGCCCAGGGGATATGGCTACACCTTC
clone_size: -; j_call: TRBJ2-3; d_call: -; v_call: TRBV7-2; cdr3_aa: CASSLSGRGRSDTQYF; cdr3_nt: TGTGCCAGCAGCTTATCGGGCAGGGGAAGGTCAGATACGCAGTATTTT
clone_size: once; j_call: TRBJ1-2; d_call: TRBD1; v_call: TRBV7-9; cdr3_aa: CASSLPSSDRGYGYTF; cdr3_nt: TGTGCCAGCAGCTTACCGTCCTCGGACAGGGGCTATGGCTACACCTTC
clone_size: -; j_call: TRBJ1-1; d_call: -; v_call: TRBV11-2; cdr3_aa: CASSSAGYTEAFF; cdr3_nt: TGTGCCAGCAGCTCCGCGGGGTACACTGAAGCTTTCTTT